These 10 T cell receptor beta chains were sequenced from one sample in a study of beta chain features in type 1 diabetes. What was sequenced were expressed TCRB transcripts, since all of the isolated RNA had been reverse transcribed. Only in-frame clones appear in the TCRdb table, and some are missing; sequencing was by immunoSEQ multiplex PCR. The profile covers about 620,000 clones, with less than 20% appearing a single time and about 0.086% taken by the ten largest. The sequenced material came from naive CD4+ T cells from blood. The receptor source for this set is a man aged 18 to 30 in good health.

This clone showed up just a few times. V is TRBV7-9 and J is TRBJ2-3; a weak D match, TRBD2 (5 bases). Germline assignment: CDR1 SEHNR and CDR2 FQNEAQ (reference sequence). The CDR3 length is 16 residues. V dropped 1 base and J dropped 1 base, with 12 bases sitting between them. CDR3 loop: CASSLGLAQGTDTQYF. The CDR3 coding sequence is TGTGCCAGCAGCTTAGGGCTAGCCCAAGGCACAGATACGCAGTATTTT.

A few counts support this clone. The rearrangement joins TRBV5-1 to TRBJ2-5, with 9 bases fitting TRBD2. The V gene end was trimmed by 3 bases and the J gene end by 5 bases; junction bases not matched to a gene: 8. This CDR3 has 15 amino acids. CDR1 and CDR2 from the germline V gene are SGHRS and YFSETQ. The CDR3 here is CASSSNSGSGETQYF. CDR3 nucleotides: TGCGCCAGCAGCTCAAATAGCGGGAGCGGGGAGACCCAGTACTTC.

This clone was found a few times. J is TRBJ1-1 and V is TRBV5-1; TRBD1 agrees at 8 bases. CDR1 and CDR2 (germline): SGHRS, YFSETQ. Losses at the gene ends were 0 bases for V and 1 base for J; bases not matched to a gene: 2. This CDR3 region has 15 residues. CDR3 nucleotides: TGCGCCAGCAGCTTGGATGGGACAGGGAACACTGAAGCTTTCTTT. This encodes CASSLDGTGNTEAFF. Based on the CDR3 plus reference TRBV5-1 and TRBJ1-1, the full variable domain is KAGVTQTPRYLIKTRGQQVTLSCSPISGHRSVSWYQQTPGQGLQFLFEYFSETQRNKGNFPGRFSGRQFSNSRSEMNVSTLELGDSALYLCASSLDGTGNTEAFFGQGTRLTVV.

This clone was observed a handful of times. This CDR3 is CASSNRGQETQYF. Here the CDR3 DNA reads TGTGCCAGCAGCAACAGGGGCCAAGAGACCCAGTACTTC. The rearrangement joins TRBV7-2 to TRBJ2-5, with TRBD1 matching 7 bases. The CDR3 length is 13 residues. Trimming removed 5 bases from V and 1 base from J; junction bases left unmatched: 1. Per germline, CDR1 SGHTA and CDR2 FQGNSA.

In DNA, the CDR3 is TGTGCCAGCAGTTGGTGGGGACAGGGTTATACAGATACGCAGTATTTT. Translation: CASSWWGQGYTDTQYF. The J gene is TRBJ2-3, the V gene TRBV28; 9 bases agree with TRBD1. This CDR3 spans 16 amino acids. CDR1 and CDR2 (germline): MDHEN, SYDVKM. The ends lost 4 bases at V and 3 bases at J; junction bases unmatched: 8.

This clone occurred a few times. CDR3 bases: TGTGCCATCAGTGATCTCATGGGTGGCGAGCAGTACTTC. Protein product: CAISDLMGGEQYF. The chain has TRBV10-3 and TRBJ2-7; D gene ambiguous. Germline lookup yields CDR1 ENHRY and CDR2 SYGVKD. This CDR3 is 13 amino acids long. V dropped 3 bases and J dropped 6 bases, with 12 bases sitting between them.

The chain carries TRBV28 and TRBJ1-3; 8 bases are a match to TRBD1. CDR1 MDHEN and CDR2 SYDVKM come from the germline V gene. This CDR3 region has 17 residues. The trim removed 5 bases at V and 2 bases at J, leaving 11 bases unmatched. CDR3 in amino acids: CASSLRQGLSTGNTIYF. In nucleotides, the CDR3 is TGTGCCAGCAGTCTCCGACAGGGGCTATCCACTGGAAACACCATATATTTT.

V and J are TRBV10-3 and TRBJ2-2, with 8 bases fitting TRBD2. With 2 bases clipped from V and 6 bases from J, the junction kept 5 bases outside the gene matches. CDR3 length: 15 amino acids. Germline CDR1 and CDR2: ENHRY and SYGVKD. CDR3 bases: TGTGCCATCAGTGAGACTAGCGGTACGTCCGGGGAGCTGTTTTTT. It codes for CAISETSGTSGELFF.

This chain connects TRBV19 to TRBJ2-6; 7 bases line up with TRBD1. Germline values: CDR1 LNHDA, CDR2 SQIVND (reference sequence). This CDR3 spans 14 amino acids. V trimming: 7 bases; J trimming: 2 bases; junction bases outside the gene matches: 2. The CDR3 region has the DNA TGTGCCAGTACTGACAGGGCTGGGGCCAACGTCCTGACTTTC. Its protein is CASTDRAGANVLTF. The variable domain in full, with the rest retrieved from reference TRBV19 and TRBJ2-6, is DGGITQSPKYLFRKEGQNVTLSCEQNLNHDAMYWYRQDPGQGLRLIYYSQIVNDFQKGDIAEGYSVSREKKESFPLTVTSAQKNPTAFYLCASTDRAGANVLTFGAGSRLTVL.

Only a few counts were recorded for this clone. The V and J genes are TRBV2 and TRBJ1-6; D call uncertain. The CDR3 has 9 amino acids. The germline gives CDR1 SNHLY, CDR2 FYNNEI. The V and J ends lost 8 bases and 9 bases respectively, with 2 bases between them. CDR3 residues: CASFSPLHF. The CDR3 DNA is TGTGCCAGCTTTTCACCCCTCCACTTT.